This TCR beta chain was documented in a study of T-cell reconstitution after alpha-beta-depleted transplantation in children. Ten or more counts support this clonotype. The CDR3 extends over 13 amino acids. Germline assignment: CDR1 MGHRA and CDR2 YSYEKL. V lost 2 bases, J lost 0 bases, and 5 bases lay in between. Unique molecular identifiers were incorporated into the prepared TCRbeta library. TCRdb reprocessed the PCR reads with MiXCR, giving one entry per CDR3 protein. The sample yields about 830,000 distinct CDR3 sequences, roughly 16% seen once. The sample in question was PBMCs, mostly from graft donor cells, obtained 360 days after TCRalphabeta/CD19-depleted stem cell transplant. The chain combines TRBV4-1 with TRBJ2-7; D remains unclear. The sequence derives from a male patient younger than 18 who had a stem cell transplant for acute lymphoblastic leukemia, so the T cells may come from the graft donor. The CDR3 sequence: CASSQFVSYEQYF. In nucleotides, the CDR3 is TGCGCCAGCAGCCAATTCGTCTCCTACGAGCAGTACTTC.